This T cell receptor (beta chain) was identified during a study of T cells in narcolepsy. The CDR3 runs 15 residues. Germline CDR1 KGHSH, CDR2 LQKENI. The V gene lost 3 bases and the J gene lost 5 bases, with 16 bases spanning the gap. Details on this clone: Its antigen is as yet unknown.

General observations from the study: Autoreactive clone sequences were missing from some blood memory CD4+ repertoires.

The table came from immunoSEQ multiplex PCR; TCRdb's copy has only in-frame clones and leaves some out. Counted here are some 30,000 clones, roughly four fifths occurring once; the ten biggest clones make up approximately 2.5%. This rearrangement joins TRBV18 to TRBJ1-2, with a possible D match to TRBD1 (6 bases). The clonotype comes from a human donor with narcolepsy. What was sequenced was CD45RA- memory CD4+ T cells from PBMCs. For the CDR3, the DNA is TGTGCCAGCTCACCCGTGCCCGGGACACCTTATGGCTACACCTTC. It codes for CASSPVPGTPYGYTF.